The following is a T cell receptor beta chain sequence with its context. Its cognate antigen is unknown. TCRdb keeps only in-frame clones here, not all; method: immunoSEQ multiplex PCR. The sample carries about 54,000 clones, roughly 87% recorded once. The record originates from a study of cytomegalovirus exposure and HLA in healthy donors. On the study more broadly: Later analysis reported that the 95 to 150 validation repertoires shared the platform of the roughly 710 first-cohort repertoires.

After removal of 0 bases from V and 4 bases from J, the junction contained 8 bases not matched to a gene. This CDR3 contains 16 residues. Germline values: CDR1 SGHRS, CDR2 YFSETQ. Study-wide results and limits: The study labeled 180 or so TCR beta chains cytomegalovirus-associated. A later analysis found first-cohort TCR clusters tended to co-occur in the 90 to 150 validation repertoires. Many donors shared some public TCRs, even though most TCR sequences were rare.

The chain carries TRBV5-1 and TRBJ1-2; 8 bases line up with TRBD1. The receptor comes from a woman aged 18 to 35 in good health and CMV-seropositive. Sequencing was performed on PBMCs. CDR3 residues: CASSLAIRGPSYGYTF. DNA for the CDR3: TGCGCCAGCAGCTTGGCCATCAGGGGGCCTAGCTATGGCTACACCTTC.